The T cell receptor (beta chain) described here comes from a study of cytomegalovirus exposure and HLA in healthy donors. Broader study findings: As a later analysis showed, a missense DCLRE1C variant was linked to trimming of TCR beta V- and J-genes.

The germline CDR1 and CDR2 sequences are SNHLY and FYNNEI. The CDR3 spans 14 residues. V trimming: 5 bases; J trimming: 7 bases; junction bases outside the gene matches: 7. The PCR employed 60 Vbeta primers together with 13 Jbeta primers. The table came from immunoSEQ multiplex PCR; TCRdb's copy has only in-frame clones and leaves some out. The repertoire holds 240,000 or so clones, over 80% seen once, with around 5.7% in the top ten. Comment on this clone: Antigen: not known.

The receptor comes from a woman between 35 and 50 years old in good health and CMV-seropositive. This chain uses TRBV2 with TRBJ2-2, with TRBD2 identical over 7 bases. Sequencing was done on a sample of PBMCs. The CDR3 DNA reads TGTGCCAGCAGTTACGGACTAGATGGCGGGGAGCTGTTTTTT. It encodes CASSYGLDGGELFF.